The 30 T cell receptor beta chains listed next were all sequenced from one sample in a study of shared clonotypes between healthy human individuals. CD45RO-negative, CCR7-selected cells formed the naive CD8 fraction, which excluded terminally differentiated effector memory CD45RA+ cells. TCRdb keeps only in-frame clones here, not all; method: immunoSEQ multiplex PCR. The repertoire holds about 2.1 million clones, with 90% to 95% as singletons. Sequencing used naive CD8+ T cells from PBMCs. Receptors originate from a man aged 18 to 29 in good health. Some clones in this sample may be carry-over from other donors' samples.

The CDR3 loop is CASSFGTGEQYF. CDR3 nucleotides: TGTGCCAGCAGTTTCGGGACAGGCGAGCAGTACTTC. The J gene is TRBJ2-7, the V gene TRBV28, with 8 bases fitting TRBD1. Germline V gene data show CDR1 as MDHEN and CDR2 as SYDVKM. The CDR3 consists of 12 residues. V trimming: 3 bases; J trimming: 6 bases; junction bases outside the gene matches: 1.

The V gene is TRBV9, the J gene TRBJ1-2; 8 nucleotides agree with TRBD1. Germline CDR1 reads SGDLS; CDR2 reads YYNGEE. The CDR3 extends over 15 amino acids. Trimming at V came to 0 bases and at J to 3 bases, leaving 4 bases not matched to a gene. CDR3 sequence: CASSVGRTGYYGYTF. CDR3 DNA sequence: TGTGCCAGCAGCGTAGGCCGGACAGGGTACTATGGCTACACCTTC. The complete variable domain, with remaining parts taken from reference TRBV9 and TRBJ1-2, reads DSGVTQTPKHLITATGQRVTLRCSPRSGDLSVYWYQQSLDQGLQFLIQYYNGEERAKGNILERFSAQQFPDLHSELNLSSLELGDSALYFCASSVGRTGYYGYTFGSGTRLTVV.

The genes are TRBV27 and TRBJ2-7; TRBD1 matches 8 bases. J was trimmed by 2 bases and V by 4 bases; bases with no gene match: 7. The CDR3 contains 15 residues. Per the germline V gene, CDR1 is MNHEY and CDR2 is SMNVEV (reference sequence). For the CDR3, the DNA is TGTGCCAGCAGTTCCGGACAGGGAGGCACCTACGAGCAGTACTTC. As protein: CASSSGQGGTYEQYF.

The chain recombines TRBV9 with TRBJ1-3; D is possibly TRBD1 (5 bases). The CDR3 is made up of 15 amino acids. CDR1 is SGDLS, CDR2 YYNGEE, per germline. Trimming pared 3 bases from V and 0 bases from J, leaving 10 bases between. The CDR3 DNA reads as TGTGCCAGCAGCGGGGGACTGTCCTCTGGAAACACCATATATTTT. Residues: CASSGGLSSGNTIYF.

The chain links TRBV27 to TRBJ2-2, with D possibly TRBD1 on 5 matching bases. The CDR3 contains 14 residues. Germline V lookup: CDR1 MNHEY, CDR2 SMNVEV (reference sequence). Trimming removed 7 bases at V and 0 bases at J, with 9 bases between. The CDR3 loop is CASTVTANTGELFF. The CDR3 DNA reads as TGTGCCAGCACCGTGACAGCGAACACCGGGGAGCTGTTTTTT.

This clone was recorded only once. The chain links TRBV7-9 to TRBJ2-6, with no clear D. The CDR3 runs 16 residues. The germline V and J ends were trimmed by 1 base and 0 bases, with 7 bases remaining between them. Germline CDR1 is SEHNR and CDR2 is FQNEAQ (reference sequence). CDR3 sequence (DNA): TGTGCCAGCAGCTTAGTTCAAAACTCTGGGGCCAACGTCCTGACTTTC. This encodes CASSLVQNSGANVLTF.

The rearrangement uses TRBV7-9 and TRBJ2-1, with 7 bases that match TRBD1. CDR3 size: 16 residues. The germline V gene encodes CDR1 SEHNR and CDR2 FQNEAQ (reference sequence). V lost 5 bases and J lost 3; bases outside the gene matches: 10. The CDR3 nucleotides read TGTGCCAGCAGCGCCCGAGGGGGACAGAGCTACAATGAGCAGTTCTTC. Amino acid sequence: CASSARGGQSYNEQFF.

V usage is TRBV6-5 and J usage is TRBJ2-1; TRBD2 aligns across 12 bases. This CDR3 is 15 amino acids long. Trimming at V came to 6 bases and at J to 3 bases, leaving 3 bases not matched to a gene. Germline V gives CDR1 MNHEY, CDR2 SVGAGI. CDR3 in amino acids: CASREGLAGYNEQFF. The CDR3 DNA follows: TGTGCCAGCAGGGAGGGACTAGCGGGCTACAATGAGCAGTTCTTC.

The chain links TRBV4-1 to TRBJ2-5; weak D call: TRBD2 (5 bases). Germline assignment: CDR1 MGHRA and CDR2 YSYEKL. Trimming cost V 2 bases and J 0 bases, with 13 bases left between them. This CDR3 is built from 16 residues. The CDR3, as DNA: TGCGCCAGCAGCCAATGGGCCGGGAATAACCAAGAGACCCAGTACTTC. It translates to CASSQWAGNNQETQYF.

The V gene is TRBV7-9, the J gene TRBJ2-1; 7 bases match TRBD2. J lost 1 base, V lost 5 bases, and 11 bases had no gene match. The CDR3 is 17 amino acids. The V gene's germline CDR1 is SEHNR and CDR2 FQNEAQ (reference sequence). The chain's CDR3 is CASSPPPSGVSYNEQFF. The CDR3, as DNA: TGTGCCAGCAGCCCCCCGCCAAGCGGGGTATCCTACAATGAGCAGTTCTTC. The complete variable domain, with remaining parts taken from reference TRBV7-9 and TRBJ2-1, reads DTGVSQNPRHKITKRGQNVTFRCDPISEHNRLYWYRQTLGQGPEFLTYFQNEAQLEKSRLLSDRFSAERPKGSFSTLEIQRTEQGDSAMYLCASSPPPSGVSYNEQFFGPGTRLTVL.

Comments on this clone: The sample contains more than one DNA sequence encoding this CDR3. The rearrangement uses TRBV5-1 and TRBJ2-3, with TRBD2 matching over 9 bases. From germline, CDR1 is SGHRS and CDR2 YFSETQ. After removal of 4 bases from V and 6 bases from J, the junction contained 9 bases not matched to a gene. The CDR3 has 15 amino acids. The CDR3, as DNA: TGCGCCAGCAGCACCCAGCGGGAGGCCCCGGATACGCAGTATTTT. Amino acids: CASSTQREAPDTQYF. The complete variable domain, with remaining parts taken from reference TRBV5-1 and TRBJ2-3, reads KAGVTQTPRYLIKTRGQQVTLSCSPISGHRSVSWYQQTPGQGLQFLFEYFSETQRNKGNFPGRFSGRQFSNSRSEMNVSTLELGDSALYLCASSTQREAPDTQYFGPGTRLTVL.

J is TRBJ2-4 and V is TRBV7-3; maybe TRBD2 (5 bases). This CDR3 has 16 residues. V dropped 2 bases and J dropped 0 bases, with 11 bases sitting between them. Germline V CDR1 and CDR2: SGHTA, FQGTGA. DNA of the CDR3: TGTGCCAGCAGCTTATTGAGACGGGGAGCCAAAAACATTCAGTACTTC. Its protein product is CASSLLRRGAKNIQYF.

This chain uses TRBV27 with TRBJ2-1, with 10 nucleotides matching TRBD2. The length of the CDR3 is 15 residues. Trimming cost V 7 bases and J 5 bases; bases outside gene matches: 8. Germline CDR1 reads MNHEY; CDR2 reads SMNVEV (reference sequence). The CDR3 DNA sequence: TGTGCCAGCACCCCCGGGACTAGCGCCAACAATGAGCAGTTCTTC. It specifies CASTPGTSANNEQFF.

This clone was seen just once. The rearrangement links TRBV5-6 to TRBJ1-2; possibly TRBD1 for D (5 bases). The germline CDR1 and CDR2 sequences are SGHDT and YYEEEE. Trimming cost V 1 base and J 6 bases, with 16 bases left between them. The CDR3 is made up of 15 amino acids. This CDR3 reads CASSLILSGENGYTF. CDR3 in DNA: TGTGCCAGCAGCTTGATACTTTCGGGGGAAAATGGCTACACCTTC. Full variable domain (rest looked up from reference TRBV5-6 and TRBJ1-2): DAGVTQSPTHLIKTRGQQVTLRCSPKSGHDTVSWYQQALGQGPQFIFQYYEEEERQRGNFPDRFSGHQFPNYSSELNVNALLLGDSALYLCASSLILSGENGYTFGSGTRLTVV.

The rearrangement joins TRBV5-1 to TRBJ2-7; the match to TRBD2 covers 13 bases. This CDR3 spans 17 amino acids. The junction had 12 bases not matched to a gene; V was cut back by 2 bases and J by 7 bases. Germline V gives CDR1 SGHRS, CDR2 YFSETQ. The CDR3 DNA sequence: TGCGCCAGCAGCTTCCGACTAGCGGGAGGTCCCATCTCGGAGCAGTACTTC. Its protein product is CASSFRLAGGPISEQYF.

This chain connects TRBV18 to TRBJ2-2; TRBD1 matches 8 bases. The CDR3 consists of 20 residues. CDR1 and CDR2 from the germline V gene are KGHSH and LQKENI. J was trimmed by 1 base and V by 3 bases; bases with no gene match: 16. CDR3 protein: CASSPPTSTGAIRNTGELFF. CDR3 DNA sequence: TGTGCCAGCTCACCTCCAACCTCGACAGGGGCCATCCGGAACACCGGGGAGCTGTTTTTT.

This clone has just a few counts. The chain is built from TRBV30 and TRBJ1-1, with 8 positions matching TRBD1. CDR1 GTSNPN and CDR2 SVGIG come from the germline V gene (reference sequence). There are 14 residues in the CDR3. The junction had 7 bases not matched to a gene; V was cut back by 5 bases and J by 2 bases. The chain's CDR3 is CAWCVGQGNTEAFF. DNA for the CDR3: TGTGCCTGGTGCGTTGGACAGGGAAACACTGAAGCTTTCTTT. Full variable domain (outside the CDR3, taken from reference TRBV30 and TRBJ1-1): SQTIHQWPATLVQPVGSPLSLECTVEGTSNPNLYWYRQAAGRGLQLLFYSVGIGQISSEVPQNLSASRPQDRQFILSSKKLLLSDSGFYLCAWCVGQGNTEAFFGQGTRLTVV.

A word on this clone: The same CDR3 arises from other DNA sequences in this sample as well. The chain combines TRBV27 with TRBJ2-7, with 7 positions matching TRBD1. This CDR3 contains 14 residues. V shed 5 bases, J shed 5 bases, and the junction held 9 bases outside the gene matches. CDR1 and CDR2 (germline): MNHEY, SMNVEV (reference sequence). The CDR3 bases are TGTGCCAGCAGTCCCGACAGGGTGGGCGACGAGCAGTACTTC. Protein sequence: CASSPDRVGDEQYF.

The chain joins TRBV27 to TRBJ2-1; 10 nucleotides line up with TRBD2. The CDR3 is 15 amino acids. V shed 5 bases and J 7 bases; nucleotides not matched to a gene: 8. Germline CDR1 reads MNHEY; CDR2 reads SMNVEV (reference sequence). CDR3 sequence: CASSPRASGSNEQFF. CDR3 sequence (DNA): TGTGCCAGCAGTCCTCGTGCTAGCGGGAGTAATGAGCAGTTCTTC.

This clone was counted only a few times. This sample includes further DNA sequences coding for the same CDR3. This rearrangement joins TRBV27 to TRBJ2-1; unclear D gene. Germline V gives CDR1 MNHEY, CDR2 SMNVEV (reference sequence). The CDR3 contains 13 residues. The ends were cut back, 0 bases at V and 2 bases at J, with 2 bases in the middle. In DNA form, the CDR3 reads TGTGCCAGCAGTTTATCGGCCTACAATGAGCAGTTCTTC. Translating it yields CASSLSAYNEQFF.

This sequence joins TRBV28 and TRBJ1-5; a weak D match, TRBD1 (6 bases). There are 17 residues in the CDR3. The V and J ends lost 4 bases and 0 bases respectively, with 16 bases between them. The germline V gene encodes CDR1 MDHEN and CDR2 SYDVKM. CDR3 DNA sequence: TGTGCCAGCAGTTCACGGACAGTTAGGGATAGCAATCAGCCCCAGCATTTT. It encodes CASSSRTVRDSNQPQHF. The variable domain in full, completed from reference TRBV28 and TRBJ1-5, reads DVKVTQSSRYLVKRTGEKVFLECVQDMDHENMFWYRQDPGLGLRLIYFSYDVKMKEKGDIPEGYSVSREKKERFSLILESASTNQTSMYLCASSSRTVRDSNQPQHFGDGTRLSIL.

This clone was detected a few times. The rearrangement uses TRBV14 and TRBJ2-7; no reliable D call. This CDR3 contains 15 residues. V was pared by 4 bases and J by 6 bases, with 19 bases between. Germline values: CDR1 SGHDN, CDR2 FVKESK. DNA of the CDR3: TGTGCCAGCAGCCCAGGCGTCGGAAGGCACCTCGAGCAGTACTTC. This sequence encodes CASSPGVGRHLEQYF.

The CDR3 DNA is TGTGCCAGCAGCGTAGACTTTTCGACAGACCAAGAGACCCAGTACTTC. This encodes CASSVDFSTDQETQYF. The chain combines TRBV9 with TRBJ2-5; tentative D call: TRBD1 (5 bases). Germline V gene lookup returns CDR1 SGDLS and CDR2 YYNGEE. The V and J ends lost 0 bases and 0 bases respectively, with 12 bases between them. The CDR3 is 16 amino acids. The full variable domain, in which reference TRBV9 and TRBJ2-5 provide the parts outside the CDR3, is DSGVTQTPKHLITATGQRVTLRCSPRSGDLSVYWYQQSLDQGLQFLIQYYNGEERAKGNILERFSAQQFPDLHSELNLSSLELGDSALYFCASSVDFSTDQETQYFGPGTRLLVL.

A note on this clone: This sample also contains other DNA sequences that code for the same CDR3. This chain joins TRBV9 and TRBJ2-7; the D gene is possibly TRBD2 (5 bases). The V end was cut by 0 bases, the J end by 1 base, with 14 bases between. This CDR3 region has 16 residues. CDR1 is SGDLS, CDR2 YYNGEE, per germline. CDR3 protein: CASSVGSGASSYEQYF. In nucleotides, the CDR3 is TGTGCCAGCAGCGTAGGCAGCGGAGCCTCTTCCTACGAGCAGTACTTC.

This chain links TRBV7-9 with TRBJ1-4; D is uncertain. The V gene lost 1 base and the J gene lost 8 bases, with 11 bases spanning the gap. This CDR3 is built from 14 residues. Germline CDR1 is SEHNR and CDR2 is FQNEAQ (reference sequence). For the CDR3, the DNA is TGTGCCAGCAGCTTAGGAGTCCTGTACGAAAAACTGTTTTTT. It specifies CASSLGVLYEKLFF.

A word on this clone: This sample also contains other DNA sequences that code for the same CDR3. The CDR3 DNA follows: TGTGCCTGGAGTGTAACCGCTGAAGCTTTCTTT. Protein sequence: CAWSVTAEAFF. The chain is built from TRBV30 and TRBJ1-1; no clear D. Per germline, CDR1 GTSNPN and CDR2 SVGIG (reference sequence). V lost 0 bases, J lost 6 bases, and 5 bases lay in between. The CDR3 length is 11 residues.

The chain is built from TRBV9 and TRBJ2-1; D might be TRBD2 (6 bases). V was cut by 4 bases and J by 8 bases, with 22 bases left in between. This CDR3 is built from 16 residues. Germline CDR1 and CDR2: SGDLS and YYNGEE. The CDR3, as DNA: TGTGCCAGCAGCTCCCGGTCGGGGGAGTGGCGCCATGAGCAGTTCTTC. The encoded protein is CASSSRSGEWRHEQFF.

V gene TRBV7-9 combines with J gene TRBJ2-1, with 11 nucleotides matching TRBD2. The ends lost 5 bases at V and 0 bases at J; junction bases unmatched: 6. CDR1 SEHNR and CDR2 FQNEAQ come from the germline V gene (reference sequence). The CDR3 is made up of 17 amino acids. CDR3 protein: CASSARLAGSSYNEQFF. Here the CDR3 DNA reads TGTGCCAGCAGCGCCAGACTAGCGGGGAGCTCCTACAATGAGCAGTTCTTC.

V is TRBV12-5 and J is TRBJ2-1, with 12 bases aligning to TRBD2. In germline, CDR1 is LGHNT, CDR2 FRNRAP. This CDR3 region has 17 residues. The J segment lost 6 bases and the V segment lost 1 base, leaving 7 bases of the junction unmatched. The DNA for the CDR3 is TGTGCTAGTGGTTTGGGCCAAACTAGCGGGAGGATCAATGAGCAGTTCTTC. This codes for CASGLGQTSGRINEQFF.

V is TRBV7-6 and J is TRBJ2-3; 11 bases are shared with TRBD2. The germline V gene has CDR1 SGHVS and CDR2 FNYEAQ. This CDR3 comprises 19 residues. The J segment lost 0 bases and the V segment lost 3 bases, leaving 11 bases of the junction unmatched. CDR3 sequence: CASSFPLLAGVHSTDTQYF. The CDR3, as DNA: TGTGCCAGCAGCTTTCCCCTACTAGCGGGAGTACACAGCACAGATACGCAGTATTTT.